These 31 T cell receptor beta chains originate from one sample sequenced in a study of CD8+ T cells in alopecia areata. Treatment in this sample: oral pan-JAK inhibitor, 5-10 mg twice daily. RNA, once extracted, was reverse transcribed into cDNA for use as the sequencing template. TCRdb's copy holds only in-frame clones and misses some; the assay was immunoSEQ multiplex PCR. The sample records 250,000 to 300,000 clones, roughly 64% being singletons. Sequencing was performed on CD4+ T cells sorted from blood, taken at week 24, from a patient treated with tofacitinib. Every receptor here comes from a human donor with alopecia areata.

This clone showed up just a few times. V is TRBV13 and J is TRBJ1-1; tentatively, D is TRBD1 (5 bases). The CDR3 runs to 16 residues. The germline gives CDR1 PRHDT, CDR2 FYEKMQ (reference sequence). The ends were cut back, 1 base at V and 4 bases at J, with 16 bases in the middle. The CDR3: CASSLVGRGSSTEAFF. For the CDR3, the DNA is TGTGCCAGCAGCTTAGTCGGTAGGGGATCGAGCACTGAAGCTTTCTTT.

The chain joins TRBV9 to TRBJ2-2, with D unresolved. The V end lost 4 bases, the J end lost 5 bases, and 9 bases lay between the germline ends. This CDR3 is 13 amino acids long. CDR1 is SGDLS and CDR2 is YYNGEE in the germline V gene. CDR3 DNA: TGTGCCAGCAGCCCGAGACTGACCGGGGAGCTGTTTTTT. This codes for CASSPRLTGELFF.

The chain joins TRBV2 to TRBJ2-3; D is undetermined. The CDR3 extends over 14 amino acids. The germline V gene has CDR1 SNHLY and CDR2 FYNNEI. Trimming left V 9 bases short and J 2 bases short, with 15 bases between. The CDR3 nucleotides read TGTGCCAGTACCCTGGACGGATTCACAGATACGCAGTATTTT. Translation gives CASTLDGFTDTQYF.

The chain links TRBV5-1 to TRBJ2-1; TRBD1 aligns across 7 bases. V shed 7 bases and J 0 bases; nucleotides not matched to a gene: 4. The germline CDR1 and CDR2 sequences are SGHRS and YFSETQ. The CDR3 spans 14 residues. CDR3 loop: CASGQVSSYNEQFF. CDR3 DNA sequence: TGCGCCAGCGGACAGGTGAGCTCCTACAATGAGCAGTTCTTC.

A remark on this clone: Other DNA sequences in this specimen translate into the identical CDR3. This chain connects TRBV30 to TRBJ1-1; possibly TRBD1 for D (5 bases). Germline values: CDR1 GTSNPN, CDR2 SVGIG (reference sequence). This CDR3 region has 13 residues. The V end lost 1 base, the J end lost 5 bases, and 11 bases lay between the germline ends. The CDR3, as DNA: TGTGCCTGGAGTGCCGACCGGGGGACTGAAGCTTTCTTT. It specifies CAWSADRGTEAFF.

Only a few counts were recorded for this clone. This chain uses TRBV30 with TRBJ2-5, with a weak D call TRBD2 (5 bases). The ends were cut back, 4 bases at V and 4 bases at J, with 13 bases in the middle. The CDR3 contains 13 residues. The germline V gene encodes CDR1 GTSNPN and CDR2 SVGIG (reference sequence). DNA for the CDR3: TGTGCCTGGAAACCCGGAGGTAGAGAGACCCAGTACTTC. Residues: CAWKPGGRETQYF.

This chain connects TRBV30 to TRBJ1-4; 7 nucleotides agree with TRBD1. The V segment lost 1 base and the J segment 8 bases; nucleotides outside the gene matches: 1. The CDR3 loop spans 12 amino acids. From germline, CDR1 is GTSNPN and CDR2 SVGIG (reference sequence). The CDR3: CAWSGGQEKLFF. The DNA of the CDR3 is TGTGCCTGGAGTGGGGGACAGGAAAAACTGTTTTTT.

V usage is TRBV14 and J usage is TRBJ1-1; D remains ambiguous. The CDR3 covers 14 residues. CDR1 is SGHDN and CDR2 is FVKESK in the germline V gene. With 1 base removed from V and 4 bases from J, the gap between germline ends came to 10 bases. CDR3 region: CASSQVRGITEAFF. DNA of the CDR3: TGTGCCAGCAGCCAAGTTAGAGGGATCACTGAAGCTTTCTTT.

The V call is TRBV2, the J call TRBJ1-6; weak D call: TRBD1 (6 bases). This CDR3 comprises 15 residues. Germline lookup yields CDR1 SNHLY and CDR2 FYNNEI. Deletions cut 3 bases from V and 10 bases from J, with 16 bases between. The CDR3 loop reads CASSDQTGVISPLHF. The CDR3 nucleotides are TGTGCCAGCAGTGATCAGACAGGCGTGATATCACCCCTCCACTTT.

Only a few counts were recorded for this clone. The CDR3 nucleotides read TGCAGCTCCCGACTGAGTGGGGAGGTGGACCAGTACTTC. Its protein is CSSRLSGEVDQYF. The chain combines TRBV29-1 with TRBJ2-5; D possibly corresponds to TRBD2 (6 bases). Per the germline V gene, CDR1 is SQVTM and CDR2 is ANQGSEA. Deletions cut 8 bases from V and 10 bases from J, with 23 bases between. This CDR3 has 13 residues.

Here the CDR3 reads CAISGAGSSGPNEQFF. The CDR3 DNA sequence: TGTGCCATCAGTGGGGCGGGTTCTAGCGGACCCAATGAGCAGTTCTTC. The chain combines TRBV10-3 with TRBJ2-1; TRBD2 agrees at 7 bases. Germline V CDR1 and CDR2: ENHRY, SYGVKD. This CDR3 spans 16 amino acids. V was clipped by 4 bases and J by 6 bases; unmatched bases: 12.

The V call is TRBV5-1, the J call TRBJ2-7; D tentatively fits TRBD1 or TRBD2 (6 bases each). The CDR3 consists of 18 residues. Trimming took 4 bases from V and 2 from J, leaving 25 bases between them. From germline, CDR1 is SGHRS and CDR2 YFSETQ. CDR3 nucleotide sequence: TGCGCCAGCAGCCCCCTATTCCCCCCCGTCGGGGGCCCCTACGAGCAGTACTTC. It specifies CASSPLFPPVGGPYEQYF. Complete variable domain (other parts from reference TRBV5-1 and TRBJ2-7): KAGVTQTPRYLIKTRGQQVTLSCSPISGHRSVSWYQQTPGQGLQFLFEYFSETQRNKGNFPGRFSGRQFSNSRSEMNVSTLELGDSALYLCASSPLFPPVGGPYEQYFGPGTRLTVT.

The chain carries TRBV27 and TRBJ2-2; D is uncertain. The CDR3 is 14 amino acids. Trimming pared 0 bases from V and 5 bases from J, leaving 7 bases between. CDR1 and CDR2 from the germline V gene are MNHEY and SMNVEV (reference sequence). CDR3 protein: CASSLSAGTGELFF. The CDR3 coding sequence is TGTGCCAGCAGTTTATCGGCCGGGACCGGGGAGCTGTTTTTT.

This chain connects TRBV27 to TRBJ2-2; D unresolved. This CDR3 has 12 amino acids. V lost 3 bases, J lost 7 bases, and 6 bases lay in between. CDR1 is MNHEY, CDR2 SMNVEV, per germline (reference sequence). The CDR3 loop reads CASSLRLGELFF. The CDR3 bases are TGTGCCAGCAGTTTGAGGCTCGGGGAGCTGTTTTTT.

The CDR3 protein is CASSLDGTGDGYTF. Here the CDR3 DNA reads TGTGCCAGCAGTTTAGATGGGACAGGGGACGGCTACACCTTC. This chain joins TRBV28 and TRBJ1-2, with 10 bases matching TRBD1. The J segment lost 8 bases and the V segment lost 2 bases, leaving 5 bases of the junction unmatched. There are 14 residues in the CDR3. The germline gives CDR1 MDHEN, CDR2 SYDVKM.

This sequence joins TRBV25-1 and TRBJ1-3; no definite D call. CDR3 length equals 15 residues. Trimming took 4 bases from V and 0 from J, leaving 10 bases between them. Germline-derived CDR1 and CDR2 are MGHDK and SYGVNS. The CDR3: CASSATRTSGNTIYF. The DNA of the CDR3 is TGTGCCAGCAGTGCCACAAGGACCTCTGGAAACACCATATATTTT.

This clone was detected many times. J is TRBJ1-1 and V is TRBV19; TRBD1 matches 12 bases. V was pared by 7 bases and J by 5 bases, with 2 bases of the junction left unmatched. This CDR3 has 13 amino acids. Germline assignment: CDR1 LNHDA and CDR2 SQIVND (reference sequence). The CDR3 region has the DNA TGTGCCAGTAAGGGACAGGGGGCGACTGAAGCTTTCTTT. Its translation is CASKGQGATEAFF.

This chain joins TRBV6-1 and TRBJ2-2; TRBD1 matches 10 bases. The CDR3 consists of 16 residues. V was clipped by 4 bases and J by 5 bases; unmatched bases: 7. The germline V gene encodes CDR1 MNHNS and CDR2 SASEGT. CDR3: CASSGDRGRGTGELFF. CDR3 nucleotide sequence: TGTGCCAGCAGTGGCGACAGGGGGCGCGGGACCGGGGAGCTGTTTTTT.

The chain joins TRBV2 to TRBJ1-6, with TRBD1 matching over 9 bases. CDR1 and CDR2 from the germline V gene are SNHLY and FYNNEI. CDR3 size: 13 residues. The junction had 2 bases not matched to a gene; V was cut back by 6 bases and J by 8 bases. CDR3 loop: CASSGDRDSPLHF. CDR3 nucleotide sequence: TGTGCCAGCAGCGGGGACAGGGATTCACCCCTCCACTTT.

The gene calls are TRBV10-3 and TRBJ1-1, with D uncertain. Trimming stripped 6 bases from V and 1 base from J, with 9 bases between. Germline CDR1 and CDR2: ENHRY and SYGVKD. The CDR3 runs 13 residues. The CDR3 here is CAIRGSGNTEAFF. For the CDR3, the DNA is TGTGCCATCAGGGGGTCGGGGAACACTGAAGCTTTCTTT.

This clone was seen a single time. This chain links TRBV9 with TRBJ2-7, with a possible D match to TRBD1 (5 bases). CDR1 is SGDLS, CDR2 YYNGEE, per germline. V shed 4 bases and J shed 4 bases, with 15 bases lying between them. CDR3 size: 14 residues. In DNA, the CDR3 is TGTGCCAGCAGCCTCGAACACAGGCCATACGAGCAGTACTTC. It is translated as CASSLEHRPYEQYF.

This clone turned up a few times. This rearrangement joins TRBV30 to TRBJ1-5, with no clear D. Per the germline V gene, CDR1 is GTSNPN and CDR2 is SVGIG (reference sequence). Trimming left V 1 base short and J 3 bases short, with 7 bases between. The CDR3 spans 13 residues. The CDR3, as DNA: TGTGCCTGGAGTGGCAGTCTCAATCAGCCCCAGCATTTT. Translating it yields CAWSGSLNQPQHF.

This clone was detected only once. The V and J genes are TRBV29-1 and TRBJ2-1; possible D gene TRBD1, 5 bases. CDR1 is SQVTM and CDR2 is ANQGSEA in the germline V gene. Trimming cost V 6 bases and J 8 bases, with 17 bases left between them. The CDR3 has 13 residues. The CDR3 DNA reads as TGCAGCGTCGACCGCGACAGAGTCGATGAGCAGTTCTTC. It codes for CSVDRDRVDEQFF.

CDR3 nucleotide sequence: TGTGCCAGCAGTGAAGGATCCAGGGATACGCAGTATTTT. As protein: CASSEGSRDTQYF. This chain joins TRBV2 and TRBJ2-3; no reliable D call. Per the germline V gene, CDR1 is SNHLY and CDR2 is FYNNEI. The CDR3 contains 13 residues. Trimming stripped 1 base from V and 6 bases from J, with 8 bases between.

The chain is built from TRBV5-4 and TRBJ2-3, with D possibly matching TRBD2 (7 bases). This CDR3 region has 15 residues. CDR1 is SGHNT and CDR2 is YYREEE in the germline V gene (reference sequence). Deletions cut 0 bases from V and 1 base from J, with 9 bases between. CDR3 protein: CASSLGGGRTDTQYF. CDR3 DNA: TGTGCCAGCAGCTTGGGGGGGGGCCGCACAGATACGCAGTATTTT.

This chain joins TRBV2 and TRBJ1-5, with a possible D match to TRBD1 (6 bases). The ends were cut back, 4 bases at V and 3 bases at J, with 16 bases in the middle. The CDR3 has 16 residues. Germline V gene lookup returns CDR1 SNHLY and CDR2 FYNNEI. CDR3 nucleotides: TGTGCCAGCAGTGCTGGGGGGGCAGCGTTCAATCAGCCCCAGCATTTT. Translating it yields CASSAGGAAFNQPQHF.

This clone was seen a few times. The CDR3 sequence is CSVAPGPPPPYEQYF. In DNA form, the CDR3 reads TGCAGCGTTGCCCCGGGACCGCCCCCGCCCTACGAGCAGTACTTC. The chain recombines TRBV29-1 with TRBJ2-7; D possibly matches TRBD1 or TRBD2 (5 bases each). Trimming removed 4 bases at V and 2 bases at J, with 18 bases between. This CDR3 contains 15 residues. Germline V gives CDR1 SQVTM, CDR2 ANQGSEA.

V gene TRBV6-6 combines with J gene TRBJ2-2; either TRBD1 or TRBD2 may fit D (5 bases each). Per the germline V gene, CDR1 is MNHNY and CDR2 is SVGAGI (reference sequence). The CDR3 sequence is 14 residues long. Trimming took off 7 bases at V and 4 bases at J, with 13 bases between the two ends. The CDR3 is CASTGKGTTGELFF. DNA for the CDR3: TGTGCCAGCACCGGAAAGGGGACCACCGGGGAGCTGTTTTTT.

The sample holds a few counts of this clone. This chain uses TRBV5-1 with TRBJ2-5; 13 positions match TRBD2. The germline gives CDR1 SGHRS, CDR2 YFSETQ. The CDR3 covers 16 residues. Germline trimming cut 0 bases from V and 5 bases from J; bases unmatched to any gene: 4. CDR3 in DNA: TGCGCCAGCAGCTTGGGTGGACTAGCGGGGGAGGAGACCCAGTACTTC. This codes for CASSLGGLAGEETQYF.

In this sample, this clone turned up a few times. The chain is built from TRBV4-1 and TRBJ1-4; 9 bases fit TRBD1. With 0 bases clipped from V and 5 bases from J, the junction kept 10 bases outside the gene matches. Germline CDR1 and CDR2: MGHRA and YSYEKL. The CDR3 contains 18 residues. The CDR3 sequence: CASSQDHKRGTGNEKLFF. CDR3 in DNA: TGCGCCAGCAGCCAAGATCATAAAAGAGGGACAGGGAATGAAAAACTGTTTTTT.

This chain links TRBV29-1 with TRBJ2-1, with TRBD2 matching over 9 bases. The CDR3 covers 14 residues. Germline V gives CDR1 SQVTM, CDR2 ANQGSEA. After removal of 7 bases from V and 2 bases from J, the junction contained 6 bases not matched to a gene. In DNA form, the CDR3 reads TGCAGCGCTCGTAGCGGGGGCCCCTACAATGAGCAGTTCTTC. Its protein is CSARSGGPYNEQFF.